The clone carrying this T cell receptor beta chain was counted a single time. Its antigen is still unknown. CDR3 and TCR beta VDJ profiling relied on a genomic DNA template. TCRdb analysed the reads with MiXCR anew, one entry per CDR3 protein. The table records tens of thousands of distinct CDR3 sequences, about 77% of them present only once. The sample originates from a study of CD8+CD57+ T cells in acquired aplastic anemia. Across the whole study: Sorted CD4+ and CD8+ cells yielded DNA averaging around 3.2 ug.

The study's findings and limits: Patients showed no significant difference from controls in CD8+ Simpson's diversity.

CDR1 SGHVS and CDR2 FNYEAQ come from the germline V gene. The CDR3 sequence is 15 residues long. V shed 0 bases and J shed 8 bases, with 11 bases lying between them. The chain combines TRBV7-6 with TRBJ1-6, with D maybe TRBD1 (6 bases). What was sequenced was sorted CD4+, CD8+, or CD8+CD57+ T cells (not recorded which) from PBMCs. The source is a human donor in good health, serving as a control. The CDR3 sequence is CASSLAKGVDSPLHF. CDR3 coding DNA: TGTGCCAGCAGCTTAGCGAAGGGGGTAGATTCACCCCTCCACTTT.